The clone carrying this T cell receptor beta chain appeared a single time. Its cognate antigen is unknown. The data originate from a study of blood T cells in healthy people across ages. Study-level findings and limits: Naive and antigen-experienced cells were not separated, limiting conclusive comparison.

Together with a sample-barcoded 5' primer, a J-beta primer mix was included in a second PCR lasting roughly 6 to 12 cycles. TCRdb processed the 5' RACE reads anew with MiXCR; each CDR3 protein has one entry. Of 650,000 to 800,000 distinct CDR3 sequences in the sample, 40% to 50% were seen once. The CDR3 contains 15 residues. CDR1 LGHDT and CDR2 YNNKEL come from the germline V gene (reference sequence). This sequence was found in a man in his 60s in good health. Sample: blood. The gene calls are TRBV3-1 and TRBJ2-5; D unclear. The J call may be wrong; the DNA end is better matched by TRBJ2-4. The CDR3 DNA follows: TGTGCCAGCAGCCTAGTGGTGGGCAGCTTGAACATTCAGTACTTC. Translation: CASSLVVGSLNIQYF.